Shown below are 22 T cell receptor beta chains from a single sample sequenced in a study of PD-1 blockade in classical Hodgkin lymphoma (dated by TCRdb to the early 2020s). This specimen's time point label, per the study, means: cycle 4 day 1 (C4D1), after 6 weeks of nivolumab. Relapse after autologous stem cell transplantation had occurred in all trial patients, and cohorts A, B and C were distinguished by prior brentuximab vedotin exposure. A Miltenyi CD4+ T cell isolation kit was used for magnetic negative selection to purify CD4+ T cells from thawed PBMCs. Library preparation employed the immunoSEQ multiplex PCR assay. The table was pulled from immuneACCESS by TCRdb, which kept in-frame rearrangements only. Such tables lose some clones; where checked, under half of the loss comes from unresolved V genes, and the rest has no known cause. For this sample there are about 27,000 clones; approximately 85% appear just once. Together, the top ten hold just under 2.5% of the sample.

Sequenced material: CD4+ T cells from blood, taken before the fourth cycle of nivolumab. These receptors all come from a human donor with classical Hodgkin lymphoma.

In the case of this clone: At the DNA level, this CDR3 is encoded by other sequences in the same sample as well. This chain connects TRBV20-1 to TRBJ2-7, with D hard to call. The germline V gene has CDR1 DFQATT and CDR2 SNEGSKA (reference sequence). The CDR3 covers 11 residues. The ends were cut back, 6 bases at V and 3 bases at J, with 9 bases in the middle. DNA for the CDR3: TGCAGTGCGACGATCCTCTACGAGCAGTACTTC. Translating gives CSATILYEQYF.

This chain joins TRBV27 and TRBJ1-3; no clear D gene. CDR3 size: 19 residues. Between the trimmed V and J ends, which lost 0 bases and 2 bases, there was a span of 20 bases. Germline V gene lookup returns CDR1 MNHEY and CDR2 SMNVEV (reference sequence). The CDR3 loop reads CASSLSFPGVGNAGNTIYF. The CDR3 coding sequence is TGTGCCAGCAGTTTATCCTTCCCCGGGGTTGGCAATGCTGGAAACACCATATATTTT.

The chain has TRBV5-6 and TRBJ2-1; 10 bases fit TRBD2. After removal of 3 bases from V and 3 bases from J, the junction contained 9 bases not matched to a gene. The CDR3 is made up of 17 amino acids. Germline V lookup: CDR1 SGHDT, CDR2 YYEEEE. The CDR3 DNA follows: TGTGCCAGCAGCTCCCCATCTAGCGGGAGAGTCTACAATGAGCAGTTCTTC. Protein product: CASSSPSSGRVYNEQFF. The full variable domain, in which reference TRBV5-6 and TRBJ2-1 provide the parts outside the CDR3, is DAGVTQSPTHLIKTRGQQVTLRCSPKSGHDTVSWYQQALGQGPQFIFQYYEEEERQRGNFPDRFSGHQFPNYSSELNVNALLLGDSALYLCASSSPSSGRVYNEQFFGPGTRLTVL.

This clone has just a few counts. V and J are TRBV5-1 and TRBJ2-1; 12 bases are shared with TRBD2. Germline values: CDR1 SGHRS, CDR2 YFSETQ. The CDR3 covers 17 residues. Germline trimming cut 0 bases from V and 6 bases from J; bases unmatched to any gene: 7. CDR3 sequence: CASSLALAGGGPNEQFF. CDR3 nucleotide sequence: TGCGCCAGCAGCTTGGCACTAGCGGGAGGAGGGCCCAATGAGCAGTTCTTC.

This rearrangement joins TRBV2 to TRBJ2-7, with 11 bases fitting TRBD2. This CDR3 contains 16 residues. The ends lost 6 bases at V and 5 bases at J; junction bases unmatched: 12. Germline-derived CDR1 and CDR2 are SNHLY and FYNNEI. CDR3 residues: CASSFRLAGRKNEQYF. The CDR3 DNA sequence: TGTGCCAGCAGCTTTCGACTAGCGGGGAGGAAGAACGAGCAGTACTTC.

The chain uses TRBV2 and TRBJ1-5, with TRBD1 as a possible D gene (6 bases). The V gene lost 6 bases and the J gene lost 2 bases, with 11 bases spanning the gap. The V gene's germline CDR1 is SNHLY and CDR2 FYNNEI. The length of the CDR3 is 14 residues. The chain's CDR3 is CASRNREGNQPQHF. CDR3 DNA sequence: TGTGCCAGCAGGAACAGGGAAGGCAATCAGCCCCAGCATTTT.

This rearrangement joins TRBV28 to TRBJ2-1; possible D gene TRBD1, 8 bases. CDR1 is MDHEN and CDR2 is SYDVKM in the germline V gene. The CDR3 consists of 16 residues. The V and J ends lost 3 bases and 5 bases respectively, with 17 bases between them. The CDR3 coding sequence is TGTGCCAGCAGTTTCCCCGAACAGGGGGGGGACAATGAGCAGTTCTTC. It specifies CASSFPEQGGDNEQFF.

The chain is built from TRBV6-1 and TRBJ2-5, with 8 bases that match TRBD1. V shed 7 bases, J shed 2 bases, and the junction held 6 bases outside the gene matches. CDR1 is MNHNS and CDR2 is SASEGT in the germline V gene. The CDR3 has 14 amino acids. CDR3 loop: CASIHRGVQETQYF. Here the CDR3 DNA reads TGTGCCAGCATCCACAGGGGGGTTCAAGAGACCCAGTACTTC.

Note on this clone: A junction boundary mismatches the germline segment, possibly from a read error. The rearrangement uses TRBV5-1 and TRBJ2-5; either TRBD1 or TRBD2 may supply D (5 bases each). The CDR3 consists of 15 residues. Per the germline V gene, CDR1 is SGHRS and CDR2 is YFSETQ. DNA of the CDR3: TGCGCCGGCAGCCTGGACCCTGCGAGGGGAAAGACCCAGTACTTC. Amino acid sequence: CAGSLDPARGKTQYF.

In its sample, this clone was seen once. This chain uses TRBV19 with TRBJ2-2, with 11 bases identical to TRBD2. The CDR3 runs 15 residues. Unmatched junction bases numbered 6, after V lost 6 bases and J lost 6 bases. Germline V gene sequence: CDR1 LNHDA, CDR2 SQIVND (reference sequence). CDR3 sequence: CASRTGTSGAGELFF. The CDR3 DNA sequence: TGTGCCAGTAGAACCGGGACTAGCGGTGCCGGGGAGCTGTTTTTT.

This chain joins TRBV7-2 and TRBJ1-5, with a weak D call TRBD1 (6 bases). CDR3 length: 14 residues. Germline-derived CDR1 and CDR2 are SGHTA and FQGNSA. Trimming took off 1 base at V and 6 bases at J, with 10 bases between the two ends. The CDR3 is CASSLVQGPQPQHF. The CDR3 nucleotides read TGTGCCAGCAGCTTAGTACAGGGTCCTCAGCCCCAGCATTTT.

This clone has only one observation. This rearrangement joins TRBV4-3 to TRBJ2-2; 8 nucleotides line up with TRBD2. Germline V CDR1 and CDR2: LGHNA, YSLEER. CDR3 length: 16 amino acids. V was clipped by 1 base and J by 5 bases; unmatched bases: 6. CDR3 sequence: CASSQAGRGATGELFF. The CDR3 nucleotides read TGCGCCAGCAGCCAAGCGGGGCGGGGGGCAACCGGGGAGCTGTTTTTT.

The V and J genes are TRBV28 and TRBJ1-4; D is uncertain. Trimming removed 5 bases from V and 10 bases from J, with 20 bases in between. The CDR3 consists of 15 residues. Germline V gene lookup returns CDR1 MDHEN and CDR2 SYDVKM. Here the CDR3 reads CASSEAGGRSGKLFF. CDR3 coding DNA: TGTGCCAGCAGTGAGGCGGGCGGACGGTCCGGAAAACTGTTTTTT.

The chain employs TRBV18 and TRBJ1-2; D remains unclear. The CDR3 has 13 residues. Germline CDR1 is KGHSH and CDR2 is LQKENI. V was trimmed by 6 bases and J by 8 bases, leaving 16 bases between them. CDR3 sequence reads: CASSPETSRGYTF. DNA for the CDR3: TGTGCCAGCTCCCCTGAAACTAGTCGGGGCTACACCTTC.

The chain joins TRBV28 to TRBJ1-1; D unresolved. Looked up from germline, CDR1 is MDHEN and CDR2 is SYDVKM. The V end lost 10 bases, the J end lost 1 base, and 13 bases lay between the germline ends. The CDR3 is 13 amino acids. The CDR3 nucleotides read TGTGCCACCGCTGACGGAGAGAACACTGAAGCTTTCTTT. This encodes CATADGENTEAFF.

This rearrangement joins TRBV7-9 to TRBJ2-5; no definite D call. The CDR3 extends over 14 amino acids. The germline gives CDR1 SEHNR, CDR2 FQNEAQ (reference sequence). V was shortened by 2 bases and J by 3 bases, with 10 bases between the two germline ends. CDR3 sequence (DNA): TGTGCCAGCAGCTTAATGCTTCGGGAAGAGACCCAGTACTTC. Translated: CASSLMLREETQYF. The full variable domain, rest sourced from reference TRBV7-9 and TRBJ2-5, is DTGVSQNPRHKITKRGQNVTFRCDPISEHNRLYWYRQTLGQGPEFLTYFQNEAQLEKSRLLSDRFSAERPKGSFSTLEIQRTEQGDSAMYLCASSLMLREETQYFGPGTRLLVL.

This clone was seen a few times. The V and J genes are TRBV5-1 and TRBJ1-1; perhaps TRBD1 as D (6 bases). The V gene's germline CDR1 is SGHRS and CDR2 YFSETQ. This CDR3 is built from 13 residues. V gave up 3 bases and J gave up 1 base, with 7 bases separating them. CDR3 sequence (DNA): TGCGCCAGCAGCTGGACAGCGAACACTGAAGCTTTCTTT. Protein: CASSWTANTEAFF.

This chain joins TRBV18 and TRBJ1-1; D remains unclear. Germline lookup yields CDR1 KGHSH and CDR2 LQKENI. The CDR3 is 16 residues long. With 0 bases removed from V and 5 bases from J, the gap between germline ends came to 16 bases. This CDR3 reads CASSPPTWPGRTEAFF. The CDR3 DNA sequence: TGTGCCAGCTCACCACCGACTTGGCCGGGGAGGACTGAAGCTTTCTTT. Together with reference TRBV18 and TRBJ1-1, the CDR3 gives the full variable domain: NAGVMQNPRHLVRRRGQEARLRCSPMKGHSHVYWYRQLPEEGLKFMVYLQKENIIDESGMPKERFSAEFPKEGPSILRIQQVVRGDSAAYFCASSPPTWPGRTEAFFGQGTRLTVV.

This chain links TRBV5-6 with TRBJ1-5; a possible D gene is TRBD1 (5 bases). Germline CDR1 is SGHDT and CDR2 is YYEEEE. V lost 1 base, J lost 4 bases, and 12 bases lay in between. The length of the CDR3 is 15 residues. CDR3 DNA: TGTGCCAGCAGCTTGTGGCAGGGCGGGAATCAGCCCCAGCATTTT. It is translated as CASSLWQGGNQPQHF.

The CDR3 DNA reads as TGTGCCAGCAGATCACGAGGCGAAGAGACCCAGTACTTC. Translated: CASRSRGEETQYF. The rearrangement joins TRBV7-2 to TRBJ2-5; D remains ambiguous. Trimming removed 6 bases from V and 3 bases from J, with 11 bases in between. The germline CDR1 and CDR2 sequences are SGHTA and FQGNSA. The CDR3 loop spans 13 amino acids.

This clone was seen a single time. V is TRBV6-1 and J is TRBJ1-4, with D tentatively TRBD1 (5 bases). Trimming pared 6 bases from V and 3 bases from J, leaving 8 bases between. CDR1 is MNHNS, CDR2 SASEGT, per germline. The CDR3 is made up of 13 amino acids. The CDR3 nucleotides read TGTGCCAGCAGCGGGGCAGCTAATGAAAAACTGTTTTTT. This encodes CASSGAANEKLFF.

This clone has a single count. The chain employs TRBV11-2 and TRBJ1-2, with 7 positions matching TRBD1. This CDR3 contains 14 residues. Germline V gene data show CDR1 as SGHAT and CDR2 as FQNNGV. J gave up 7 bases and V 5 bases, and 10 bases lay outside the gene matches. Here the CDR3 reads CASSTRQGYGGYTF. The CDR3 DNA is TGTGCCAGCAGCACCCGACAGGGTTACGGTGGCTACACCTTC.